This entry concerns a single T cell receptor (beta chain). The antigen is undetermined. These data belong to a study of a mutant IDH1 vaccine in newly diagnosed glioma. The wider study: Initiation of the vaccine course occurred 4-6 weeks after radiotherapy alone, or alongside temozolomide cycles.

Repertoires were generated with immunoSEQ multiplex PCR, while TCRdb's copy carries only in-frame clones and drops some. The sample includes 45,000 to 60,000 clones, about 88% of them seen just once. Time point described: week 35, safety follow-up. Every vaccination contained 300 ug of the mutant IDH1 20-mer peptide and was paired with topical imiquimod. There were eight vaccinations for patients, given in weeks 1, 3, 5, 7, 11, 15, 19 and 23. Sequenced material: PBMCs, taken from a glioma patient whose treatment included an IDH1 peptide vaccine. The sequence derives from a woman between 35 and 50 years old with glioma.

The CDR3 sequence: CASLNMGQGGFGYTF. The CDR3 bases are TGTGCCAGCCTCAACATGGGACAGGGAGGGTTTGGCTACACCTTC. V usage is TRBV28 and J usage is TRBJ1-2, with 9 positions matching TRBD1. Losses at the gene ends were 8 bases for V and 7 bases for J; bases not matched to a gene: 14. There are 15 residues in the CDR3. Germline V gene sequence: CDR1 MDHEN, CDR2 SYDVKM.